Each of the 19 T cell receptor beta chains below was sequenced from the same sample in a study of T cell clones after liver transplantation. Assay used: immunoSEQ multiplex PCR; TCRdb lists only in-frame clones, some missing. Of about 22,000 clones in the sample, roughly 69% were seen once. The source material was CD4+ T cells from blood, sampled before liver transplant. Receptors were obtained from a human donor who received a liver transplant.

The chain links TRBV7-2 to TRBJ2-5, with 14 bases aligning to TRBD2. The V segment lost 3 bases and the J segment 1 base; nucleotides outside the gene matches: 1. This CDR3 is 16 amino acids long. Germline values: CDR1 SGHTA, CDR2 FQGNSA. Written as DNA, the CDR3 is TGTGCCAGCAGCTTCGGGACTAGCGGGGGCCAAGAGACCCAGTACTTC. Its protein is CASSFGTSGGQETQYF.

In this sample, this clone turned up once. V usage is TRBV5-8 and J usage is TRBJ2-3, with a tentative D call TRBD1 (6 bases). CDR3 length: 16 residues. The V gene's germline CDR1 is SGHTS and CDR2 YDEGEE. Trimming took off 4 bases at V and 4 bases at J, with 19 bases between the two ends. Here the CDR3 reads CASSALGDRISDTQYF. CDR3 nucleotide sequence: TGTGCCAGCAGCGCCCTGGGTGACAGGATCTCAGATACGCAGTATTTT.

This clone was picked up one time. The chain combines TRBV4-2 with TRBJ2-5; 9 positions match TRBD2. Trimming removed 1 base from V and 5 bases from J; junction bases left unmatched: 8. Germline CDR1 reads LGHNA; CDR2 reads YNFKEQ. The CDR3 loop spans 16 amino acids. CDR3: CASSQGRRGGRETQYF. CDR3 nucleotides: TGTGCCAGCAGCCAAGGAAGGCGGGGGGGCCGGGAGACCCAGTACTTC.

The V call is TRBV19, the J call TRBJ2-3; 8 bases are shared with TRBD2. V shed 7 bases and J 6 bases; nucleotides not matched to a gene: 12. This CDR3 is 15 amino acids long. Germline V lookup: CDR1 LNHDA, CDR2 SQIVND (reference sequence). This CDR3 reads CASTEPGGAGDTQYF. CDR3 nucleotides: TGTGCCAGTACGGAACCGGGGGGGGCAGGGGATACGCAGTATTTT.

This chain connects TRBV5-1 to TRBJ2-6; TRBD1 matches 9 bases. CDR3 length equals 18 residues. Germline CDR1 and CDR2: SGHRS and YFSETQ. J lost 0 bases, V lost 4 bases, and 8 bases had no gene match. The CDR3 DNA reads TGCGCCAGCAGCCCCCGGACAGGGGCGGACTCTGGGGCCAACGTCCTGACTTTC. It translates to CASSPRTGADSGANVLTF.

The V gene is TRBV27, the J gene TRBJ1-2; 9 nucleotides align to TRBD1. The CDR3 has 14 amino acids. J gave up 5 bases and V 5 bases, and 6 bases lay outside the gene matches. Germline values: CDR1 MNHEY, CDR2 SMNVEV (reference sequence). The CDR3 bases are TGTGCCAGCAGTGGCGGACAGGGGATATATGGCTACACCTTC. Its translation is CASSGGQGIYGYTF.

This chain links TRBV19 with TRBJ2-7; D is tentatively TRBD1 or TRBD2 (5 bases each). Looked up from germline, CDR1 is LNHDA and CDR2 is SQIVND (reference sequence). The V end lost 3 bases, the J end lost 3 bases, and 15 bases lay between the germline ends. The CDR3 extends over 15 amino acids. CDR3 DNA: TGTGCCAGTAGTATGGCTGGGACGGCGGTCTACGAGCAGTACTTC. Amino acids: CASSMAGTAVYEQYF.

The V and J genes are TRBV19 and TRBJ2-2; perhaps TRBD1 as D (6 bases). The germline V gene encodes CDR1 LNHDA and CDR2 SQIVND (reference sequence). The CDR3 covers 16 residues. Trimming cost V 4 bases and J 7 bases, with 19 bases left between them. The CDR3 is CASSTPWTVLVGELFF. Written as DNA, the CDR3 is TGTGCCAGTAGTACCCCGTGGACAGTGTTGGTCGGGGAGCTGTTTTTT. Supplemented by reference TRBV19 and TRBJ2-2, the full variable domain reads DGGITQSPKYLFRKEGQNVTLSCEQNLNHDAMYWYRQDPGQGLRLIYYSQIVNDFQKGDIAEGYSVSREKKESFPLTVTSAQKNPTAFYLCASSTPWTVLVGELFFGEGSRLTVL.

V is TRBV19 and J is TRBJ2-3; D may be TRBD1 (6 bases). The CDR3 length is 13 residues. CDR1 is LNHDA and CDR2 is SQIVND in the germline V gene (reference sequence). V was trimmed by 3 bases and J by 10 bases, leaving 14 bases between them. The CDR3 is CASSISPEGAQYF. As DNA, the CDR3 is TGTGCCAGTAGTATTTCGCCCGAGGGGGCGCAGTATTTT. Variable domain in full (rest from reference TRBV19 and TRBJ2-3): DGGITQSPKYLFRKEGQNVTLSCEQNLNHDAMYWYRQDPGQGLRLIYYSQIVNDFQKGDIAEGYSVSREKKESFPLTVTSAQKNPTAFYLCASSISPEGAQYFGPGTRLTVL.

This sequence joins TRBV5-1 and TRBJ2-5, with a weak D call TRBD2 (5 bases). CDR1 and CDR2 from the germline V gene are SGHRS and YFSETQ. Deletions cut 7 bases from V and 4 bases from J, with 20 bases between. The CDR3 runs 15 residues. The CDR3 sequence is CASDPGLDKSETQYF. CDR3 nucleotides: TGCGCCAGCGATCCAGGACTCGATAAATCAGAGACCCAGTACTTC.

J is TRBJ2-5 and V is TRBV15; 7 bases are shared with TRBD2. V gave up 0 bases and J gave up 1 base; unmatched junction bases: 5. CDR1 is LNHNV and CDR2 is YYDKDF in the germline V gene (reference sequence). CDR3 length: 16 residues. As DNA, the CDR3 is TGTGCCACCAGCAGAGATAGAGGGACTACCCAAGAGACCCAGTACTTC. Protein product: CATSRDRGTTQETQYF.

This chain connects TRBV11-3 to TRBJ2-1; D could derive from TRBD1 or TRBD2 (6 bases each). CDR1 is SGHNT, CDR2 YENEEA, per germline. This CDR3 has 15 residues. V lost 5 bases, J lost 0 bases, and 11 bases lay in between. The CDR3, as DNA: TGTGCCAGCAGCAAAGGGGGGAGCTCCTACAATGAGCAGTTCTTC. This translates into CASSKGGSSYNEQFF.

The V gene is TRBV5-6, the J gene TRBJ2-6, with no clear D. The CDR3 contains 13 residues. Germline values: CDR1 SGHDT, CDR2 YYEEEE. Trimming shortened V by 5 bases and J by 1 base, and 4 bases separated the two germline ends. The CDR3 loop reads CASRKSGANVLTF. The CDR3 DNA follows: TGTGCCAGCAGAAAATCTGGGGCCAACGTCCTGACTTTC.

This clone was seen once. The rearrangement uses TRBV5-6 and TRBJ2-3; 14 positions agree with TRBD2. This CDR3 has 18 residues. The ends lost 4 bases at V and 5 bases at J; junction bases unmatched: 12. Germline CDR1 is SGHDT and CDR2 is YYEEEE. CDR3 coding DNA: TGTGCCAGCAGCGTTACACCGGGACTAGCGGGGGCGGTAGATACGCAGTATTTT. Encoded protein: CASSVTPGLAGAVDTQYF.

This chain joins TRBV19 and TRBJ1-1; a possible D gene is TRBD1 (5 bases). CDR3 length: 12 residues. Germline CDR1 and CDR2: LNHDA and SQIVND (reference sequence). V was pared by 4 bases and J by 4 bases, with 7 bases between. The CDR3 protein is CASSKGFTEAFF. The CDR3 nucleotides read TGTGCCAGTAGTAAGGGGTTCACTGAAGCTTTCTTT.

The rearrangement links TRBV6-4 to TRBJ2-2; no firm D call. The CDR3 loop spans 14 amino acids. V dropped 6 bases and J dropped 3 bases, with 11 bases sitting between them. The germline gives CDR1 MRHNA, CDR2 SNTAGT. This CDR3 is CASRRNLDTGELFF. The CDR3 DNA follows: TGTGCCAGCAGGCGCAATCTAGACACCGGGGAGCTGTTTTTT.

J is TRBJ2-1 and V is TRBV30; the D gene is possibly TRBD1 (6 bases). Germline V CDR1 and CDR2: GTSNPN, SVGIG (reference sequence). V shed 2 bases and J shed 10 bases, with 15 bases lying between them. The CDR3 covers 13 residues. The CDR3 DNA is TGTGCCTGGAGTTTAGGCGACGGGACAGAGCAGTTCTTC. The encoded protein is CAWSLGDGTEQFF.

In this sample, this clone turned up a few times. The chain recombines TRBV18 with TRBJ2-4; D gene ambiguous. Germline CDR1 KGHSH, CDR2 LQKENI. Trimming left V 4 bases short and J 0 bases short, with 13 bases between. This CDR3 contains 16 residues. The DNA for the CDR3 is TGTGCCAGCTCACACGAAGACCGGCTAGCCAAAAACATTCAGTACTTC. Protein product: CASSHEDRLAKNIQYF. Full variable domain (rest looked up from reference TRBV18 and TRBJ2-4): NAGVMQNPRHLVRRRGQEARLRCSPMKGHSHVYWYRQLPEEGLKFMVYLQKENIIDESGMPKERFSAEFPKEGPSILRIQQVVRGDSAAYFCASSHEDRLAKNIQYFGAGTRLSVL.

The chain combines TRBV19 with TRBJ1-5; D is uncertain. Per the germline V gene, CDR1 is LNHDA and CDR2 is SQIVND (reference sequence). Trimming removed 3 bases at V and 4 bases at J, with 4 bases between. This CDR3 contains 12 residues. CDR3 sequence (DNA): TGTGCCAGTAGTATCGGGAATCAGCCCCAGCATTTT. It specifies CASSIGNQPQHF.